The 24 T cell receptor beta chains below come from one sample, sequenced in a study of T-cell memory formation after mild COVID-19. A single record per CDR3 protein comes from TCRdb applying MiXCR to the 5' RACE reads. The sample lists fewer than 200,000 distinct CDR3 sequences; about 18% were seen once. The sequencing sample was made of PBMCs or a T cell subset sorted from them (not recorded which). The receptors were gathered from a man between 18 and 29 years old who had mild COVID-19 (a few samples of this study predate the infection). Cell type and time point are not known.

J is TRBJ2-5 and V is TRBV10-3; 12 bases are a match to TRBD1. Germline CDR1 and CDR2: ENHRY and SYGVKD. The CDR3 totals 14 residues. The V and J ends lost 10 bases and 4 bases, in that order; junction bases with no gene match: 7. CDR3 nucleotide sequence: TGTGCCACGGGGACAGGGGGCCCGGGAGAGACCCAGTACTTC. This codes for CATGTGGPGETQYF.

This clonotype was counted a few times. This chain joins TRBV5-6 and TRBJ2-7; tentative D call: TRBD2 (5 bases). The CDR3 sequence is 12 residues long. Germline CDR1 reads SGHDT; CDR2 reads YYEEEE. The CDR3 DNA follows: TGTGCCAGCAGCTTGGCCGGGATCGGGGAGCACGTC. This encodes CASSLAGIGEHV.

J is TRBJ2-7 and V is TRBV6-5, with 8 nucleotides matching TRBD1. The length of the CDR3 is 15 residues. Germline trimming cut 0 bases from V and 4 bases from J; bases unmatched to any gene: 5. CDR1 is MNHEY, CDR2 SVGAGI, per germline. The CDR3 DNA sequence: TGTGCCAGCAGTTACTCTTCAGGGGGCTTTTACGAGCAGTACTTC. Its translation is CASSYSSGGFYEQYF.

The chain employs TRBV20-1 and TRBJ2-3; 10 bases match TRBD1. CDR1 and CDR2 from the germline V gene are DFQATT and SNEGSKA (reference sequence). The length of the CDR3 is 14 residues. V lost 5 bases, J lost 3 bases, and 5 bases stayed unmatched. CDR3 sequence reads: CSAGAGQGTDTQYF. CDR3 coding DNA: TGCAGTGCTGGTGCGGGACAGGGGACAGATACGCAGTATTTT.

This clonotype was seen a handful of times. The rearrangement links TRBV7-9 to TRBJ2-5; D is undetermined. The ends were cut back, 4 bases at V and 5 bases at J, with 11 bases in the middle. The germline V gene encodes CDR1 SEHNR and CDR2 FQNEAQ (reference sequence). This CDR3 spans 13 amino acids. CDR3 region: CASSSLATETQYF. DNA of the CDR3: TGTGCCAGCAGCTCTCTGGCCACGGAGACCCAGTACTTC.

This clonotype appeared a few times. V and J are TRBV7-6 and TRBJ2-1; possibly TRBD1 or TRBD2 for D (5 bases each). V gave up 5 bases and J gave up 0 bases, with 14 bases separating them. This CDR3 is 16 amino acids long. The germline CDR1 and CDR2 sequences are SGHVS and FNYEAQ. The CDR3 is CASSLRGVSSYNEQFF. The CDR3 coding sequence is TGTGCCAGCAGCCTCCGAGGGGTGAGCTCCTACAATGAGCAGTTCTTC.

The CDR3 is CASSAQDTEAFF. For the CDR3, the DNA is TGCGCCAGCAGCGCCCAGGACACTGAAGCTTTCTTT. This chain uses TRBV5-1 with TRBJ1-1; D ambiguous. Germline lookup yields CDR1 SGHRS and CDR2 YFSETQ. The CDR3 is made up of 12 amino acids. The V and J ends lost 4 bases and 3 bases respectively, with 7 bases between them.

The chain joins TRBV20-1 to TRBJ2-5; 9 bases line up with TRBD1. Germline V CDR1 and CDR2: DFQATT, SNEGSKA (reference sequence). V shed 0 bases and J 0 bases; nucleotides not matched to a gene: 8. This CDR3 region has 17 residues. The chain's CDR3 is CSARDLRDRDYQETQYF. The DNA for the CDR3 is TGCAGTGCTAGAGATCTCCGGGACAGGGATTACCAAGAGACCCAGTACTTC.

This clonotype occurred a few times. V usage is TRBV7-3 and J usage is TRBJ2-1, with D perhaps given as TRBD1 or TRBD2 (6 bases each). The germline V gene has CDR1 SGHTA and CDR2 FQGTGA. The CDR3 runs to 16 residues. The V gene lost 2 bases and the J gene lost 4 bases, with 15 bases spanning the gap. The CDR3 sequence is CASSLGGQGTYNEQFF. DNA for the CDR3: TGTGCCAGCAGCTTAGGAGGCCAGGGGACTTACAATGAGCAGTTCTTC.

This clonotype was found a few times. V usage is TRBV30 and J usage is TRBJ2-2, with D possibly matching TRBD1 (6 bases). This CDR3 spans 15 amino acids. V lost 6 bases to trimming and J lost 4 bases, with 18 bases between them. Germline CDR1 reads GTSNPN; CDR2 reads SVGIG (reference sequence). The CDR3 nucleotides are TGTGCCTGCCAACTTCGGGACATTTTCACCGGGGAGCTGTTTTTT. Amino acids: CACQLRDIFTGELFF.

This clonotype was observed at least ten times. V gene TRBV5-6 combines with J gene TRBJ1-1, with a possible D match to TRBD1 (6 bases). The CDR3 totals 14 residues. V was pared by 2 bases and J by 5 bases, with 13 bases between. The V gene's germline CDR1 is SGHDT and CDR2 YYEEEE. The CDR3 DNA follows: TGTGCCAGCAGCTTAAGGGCCAGGGGAACTGAAGCTTTCTTT. Encoded protein: CASSLRARGTEAFF. Looking up the rest from reference TRBV5-6 and TRBJ1-1 gives the full variable domain: DAGVTQSPTHLIKTRGQQVTLRCSPKSGHDTVSWYQQALGQGPQFIFQYYEEEERQRGNFPDRFSGHQFPNYSSELNVNALLLGDSALYLCASSLRARGTEAFFGQGTRLTVV.

There are a few counts of this clonotype. The chain recombines TRBV5-4 with TRBJ2-5, with D possibly matching TRBD2 (6 bases). Trimming stripped 6 bases from V and 3 bases from J, with 12 bases between. Germline V gene lookup returns CDR1 SGHNT and CDR2 YYREEE (reference sequence). This CDR3 is 13 amino acids long. The CDR3 DNA sequence: TGTGCCAGCACCCTTTGGGGGGAAGAGACCCAGTACTTC. Translated, it gives CASTLWGEETQYF.

The chain is built from TRBV4-2 and TRBJ2-1, with D possibly being TRBD1 (5 bases). Germline CDR1 LGHNA, CDR2 YNFKEQ. This CDR3 is built from 16 residues. The V end lost 0 bases, the J end lost 8 bases, and 17 bases lay between the germline ends. Here the CDR3 DNA reads TGTGCCAGCAGCCAAGAGACCCCACAGGATGGGGATGAGCAGTTCTTC. It specifies CASSQETPQDGDEQFF.

The gene calls are TRBV12-3 or TRBV12-4 and TRBJ2-1, with D hard to call. V lost 6 bases and J lost 0, with 12 bases in between. The CDR3 covers 15 residues. CDR3 protein: CASSSWTSSYNEQFF. The CDR3 region has the DNA TGTGCCAGCAGCAGCTGGACGAGCTCCTACAATGAGCAGTTCTTC.

The V and J genes are TRBV4-1 and TRBJ2-3, with TRBD2 as a possible D gene (6 bases). The CDR3 runs 14 residues. The germline V gene encodes CDR1 MGHRA and CDR2 YSYEKL. V dropped 2 bases and J dropped 6 bases, with 12 bases sitting between them. CDR3 amino acids: CASSQFGSRDTQYF. CDR3 DNA: TGCGCCAGCAGCCAATTCGGGAGTCGGGATACGCAGTATTTT.

The V gene is TRBV7-2, the J gene TRBJ1-5, with TRBD1 identical over 9 bases. The CDR3 runs 13 residues. Germline assignment: CDR1 SGHTA and CDR2 FQGNSA. V shed 5 bases and J 6 bases; nucleotides not matched to a gene: 2. The CDR3 DNA reads TGTGCCAGCAGCACGGACAGGGGTCAGCCCCAGCATTTT. As protein: CASSTDRGQPQHF.

This chain joins TRBV7-9 and TRBJ1-1; D not certain. This CDR3 is built from 14 residues. The V end lost 4 bases, the J end lost 2 bases, and 11 bases lay between the germline ends. Germline CDR1 and CDR2: SEHNR and FQNEAQ (reference sequence). Here the CDR3 reads CASSSNPGNTEAFF. CDR3 coding DNA: TGTGCCAGCAGCTCCAATCCAGGAAACACTGAAGCTTTCTTT. The entire variable domain, with the rest obtained from reference TRBV7-9 and TRBJ1-1, is as follows: DTGVSQNPRHKITKRGQNVTFRCDPISEHNRLYWYRQTLGQGPEFLTYFQNEAQLEKSRLLSDRFSAERPKGSFSTLEIQRTEQGDSAMYLCASSSNPGNTEAFFGQGTRLTVV.

CDR3 amino acids: CASSLESSNYGYTF. The CDR3 DNA is TGCGCCAGCAGCTTAGAGAGCTCTAACTATGGCTACACCTTC. This sequence joins TRBV5-1 and TRBJ1-2; D is unclear. With 2 bases removed from V and 0 bases from J, the gap between germline ends came to 8 bases. CDR3 length: 14 amino acids. Germline CDR1 SGHRS, CDR2 YFSETQ.

The chain carries TRBV12-3 or TRBV12-4 and TRBJ2-5; possible D gene TRBD1, 6 bases. The CDR3 extends over 14 amino acids. The V end lost 5 bases, the J end lost 4 bases, and 14 bases lay between the germline ends. CDR3 nucleotide sequence: TGTGCCAGCAGTCCCCGGGACATGGGAGAGACCCAGTACTTC. It yields the protein CASSPRDMGETQYF.

This clonotype was observed a few times. The chain is built from TRBV11-2 and TRBJ1-6; D is uncertain. Trimming removed 2 bases at V and 1 base at J, with 15 bases between. CDR1 and CDR2 (germline): SGHAT, FQNNGV. This CDR3 spans 18 amino acids. The CDR3 nucleotides read TGTGCCAGCAGCTTAAATCACCCCCAGCTTTCCTATAATTCACCCCTCCACTTT. This encodes CASSLNHPQLSYNSPLHF.

This clonotype was seen many times. This rearrangement joins TRBV30 to TRBJ2-3; D gene ambiguous. Germline lookup yields CDR1 GTSNPN and CDR2 SVGIG (reference sequence). The CDR3 runs to 13 residues. With 0 bases removed from V and 4 bases from J, the gap between germline ends came to 8 bases. Written as DNA, the CDR3 is TGTGCCTGGAGTGTACGGTCGGCAGATACGCAGTATTTT. Translation gives CAWSVRSADTQYF. Based on the CDR3 plus reference TRBV30 and TRBJ2-3, the full variable domain is SQTIHQWPATLVQPVGSPLSLECTVEGTSNPNLYWYRQAAGRGLQLLFYSVGIGQISSEVPQNLSASRPQDRQFILSSKKLLLSDSGFYLCAWSVRSADTQYFGPGTRLTVL.

This clonotype was counted a few times. The gene calls are TRBV5-6 and TRBJ1-5; TRBD1 matches at 8 bases. V shed 4 bases, J shed 1 base, and the junction held 4 bases outside the gene matches. The CDR3 is 15 residues long. CDR1 SGHDT and CDR2 YYEEEE come from the germline V gene. CDR3 residues: CASSPRTGSNQPQHF. Here the CDR3 DNA reads TGTGCCAGCAGCCCCCGGACAGGGAGCAATCAGCCCCAGCATTTT.

The chain couples TRBV6-2 or TRBV6-3 to TRBJ2-6; 9 bases match TRBD1. V was clipped by 7 bases and J by 0 bases; unmatched bases: 4. This CDR3 is built from 16 residues. Germline values: CDR1 MNHEY, CDR2 SVGEGT. In DNA form, the CDR3 reads TGTGCCAGCAATACAGGGGGCGCCTCTGGGGCCAACGTCCTGACTTTC. Translating gives CASNTGGASGANVLTF.

This clonotype was seen a few times. The rearrangement uses TRBV7-2 and TRBJ1-2, with 7 bases fitting TRBD1. CDR1 SGHTA and CDR2 FQGNSA come from the germline V gene. The CDR3 loop spans 16 amino acids. V shed 6 bases and J 0 bases; nucleotides not matched to a gene: 10. Here the CDR3 reads CASRAVRDRANYGYTF. For the CDR3, the DNA is TGTGCCAGCAGGGCCGTCCGGGACAGAGCTAACTATGGCTACACCTTC.